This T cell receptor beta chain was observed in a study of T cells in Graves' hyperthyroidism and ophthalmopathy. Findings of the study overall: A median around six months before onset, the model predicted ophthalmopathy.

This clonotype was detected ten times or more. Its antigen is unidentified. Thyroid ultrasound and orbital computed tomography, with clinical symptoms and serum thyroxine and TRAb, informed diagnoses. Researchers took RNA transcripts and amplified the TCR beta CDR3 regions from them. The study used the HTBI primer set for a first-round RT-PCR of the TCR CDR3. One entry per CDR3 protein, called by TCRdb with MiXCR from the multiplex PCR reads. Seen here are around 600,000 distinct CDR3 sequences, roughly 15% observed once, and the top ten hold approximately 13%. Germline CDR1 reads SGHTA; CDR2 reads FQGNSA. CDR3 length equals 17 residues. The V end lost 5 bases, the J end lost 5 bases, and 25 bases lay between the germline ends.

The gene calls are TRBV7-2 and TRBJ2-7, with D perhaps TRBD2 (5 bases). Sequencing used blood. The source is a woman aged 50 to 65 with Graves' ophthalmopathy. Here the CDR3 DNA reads TGTGCCAGCAGCGATATATCCCCCCTACTAGTTTCCGACGAGCAGTACTTC. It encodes CASSDISPLLVSDEQYF.